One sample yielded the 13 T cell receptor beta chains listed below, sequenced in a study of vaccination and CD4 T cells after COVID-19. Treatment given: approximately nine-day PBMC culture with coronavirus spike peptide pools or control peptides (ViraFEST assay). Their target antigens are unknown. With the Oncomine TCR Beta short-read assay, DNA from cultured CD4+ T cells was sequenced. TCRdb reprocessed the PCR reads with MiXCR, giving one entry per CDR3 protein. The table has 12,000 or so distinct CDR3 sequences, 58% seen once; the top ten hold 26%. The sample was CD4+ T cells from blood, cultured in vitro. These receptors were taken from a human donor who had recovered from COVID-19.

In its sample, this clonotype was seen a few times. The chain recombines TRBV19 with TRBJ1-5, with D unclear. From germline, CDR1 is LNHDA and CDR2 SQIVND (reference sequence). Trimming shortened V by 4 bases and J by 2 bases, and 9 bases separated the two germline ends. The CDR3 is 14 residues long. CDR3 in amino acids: CASSTGGGNQPQHF. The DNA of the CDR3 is TGTGCCAGTAGTACCGGCGGTGGCAATCAGCCCCAGCATTTT.

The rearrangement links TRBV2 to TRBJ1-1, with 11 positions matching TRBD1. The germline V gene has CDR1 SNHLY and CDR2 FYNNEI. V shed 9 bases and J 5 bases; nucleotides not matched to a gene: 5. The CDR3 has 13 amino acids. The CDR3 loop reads CASTGQGATEAFF. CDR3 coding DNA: TGTGCCAGTACTGGACAGGGGGCTACTGAAGCTTTCTTT.

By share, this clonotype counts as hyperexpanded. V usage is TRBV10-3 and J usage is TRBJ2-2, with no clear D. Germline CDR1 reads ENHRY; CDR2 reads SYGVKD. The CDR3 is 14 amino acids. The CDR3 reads CLTSGGRNTGELFF. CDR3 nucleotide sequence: TGTCTCACATCGGGCGGAAGGAACACCGGGGAGCTGTTTTTT.

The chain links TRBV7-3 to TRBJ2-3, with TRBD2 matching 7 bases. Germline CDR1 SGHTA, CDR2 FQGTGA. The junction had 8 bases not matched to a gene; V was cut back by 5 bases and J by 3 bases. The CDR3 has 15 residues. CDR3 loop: CASSLGGRRTDTQYF. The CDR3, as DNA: TGTGCCAGCAGCCTAGGCGGGAGAAGGACAGATACGCAGTATTTT.

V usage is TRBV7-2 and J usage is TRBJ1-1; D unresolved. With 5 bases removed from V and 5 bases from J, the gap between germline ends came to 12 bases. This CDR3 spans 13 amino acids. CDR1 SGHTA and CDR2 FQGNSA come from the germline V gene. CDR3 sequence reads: CASSPGRFTEAFF. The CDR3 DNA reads TGTGCCAGCAGCCCCGGCCGGTTTACTGAAGCTTTCTTT.

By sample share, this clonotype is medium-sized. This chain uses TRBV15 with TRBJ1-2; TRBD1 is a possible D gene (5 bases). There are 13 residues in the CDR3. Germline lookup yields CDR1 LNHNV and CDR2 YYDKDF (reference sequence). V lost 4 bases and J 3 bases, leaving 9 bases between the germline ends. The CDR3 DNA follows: TGTGCCACCAGCACCGGGGACTACTATGGCTACACCTTC. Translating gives CATSTGDYYGYTF.

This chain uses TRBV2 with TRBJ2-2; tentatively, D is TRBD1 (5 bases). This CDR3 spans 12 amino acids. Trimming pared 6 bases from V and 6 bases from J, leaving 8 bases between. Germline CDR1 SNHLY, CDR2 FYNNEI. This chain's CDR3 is CASRRQSGELFF. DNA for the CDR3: TGTGCCAGCAGAAGACAGTCCGGGGAGCTGTTTTTT. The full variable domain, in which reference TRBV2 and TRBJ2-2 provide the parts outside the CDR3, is EPEVTQTPSHQVTQMGQEVILRCVPISNHLYFYWYRQILGQKVEFLVSFYNNEISEKSEIFDDQFSVERPDGSNFTLKIRSTKLEDSAMYFCASRRQSGELFFGEGSRLTVL.

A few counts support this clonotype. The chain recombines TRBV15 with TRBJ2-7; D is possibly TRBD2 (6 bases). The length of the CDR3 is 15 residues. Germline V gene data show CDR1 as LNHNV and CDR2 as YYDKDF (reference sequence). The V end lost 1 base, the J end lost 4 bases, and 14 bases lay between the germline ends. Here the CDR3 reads CATSRAGLGNYEQYF. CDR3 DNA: TGTGCCACCAGCAGAGCGGGACTGGGGAATTACGAGCAGTACTTC.

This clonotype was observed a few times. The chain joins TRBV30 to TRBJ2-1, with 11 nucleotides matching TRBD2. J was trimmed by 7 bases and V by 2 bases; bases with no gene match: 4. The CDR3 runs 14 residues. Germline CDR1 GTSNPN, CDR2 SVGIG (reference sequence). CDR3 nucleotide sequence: TGTGCCTGGAGTATAGCGGGGGGGGTTAATGAGCAGTTCTTC. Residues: CAWSIAGGVNEQFF.

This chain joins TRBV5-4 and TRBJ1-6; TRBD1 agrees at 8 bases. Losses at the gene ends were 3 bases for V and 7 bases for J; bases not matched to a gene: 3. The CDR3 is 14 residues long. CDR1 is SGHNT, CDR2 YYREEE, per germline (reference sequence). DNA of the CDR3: TGTGCCAGCAGCTCCCGGACAGGGAATTCACCCCTCCACTTT. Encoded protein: CASSSRTGNSPLHF.

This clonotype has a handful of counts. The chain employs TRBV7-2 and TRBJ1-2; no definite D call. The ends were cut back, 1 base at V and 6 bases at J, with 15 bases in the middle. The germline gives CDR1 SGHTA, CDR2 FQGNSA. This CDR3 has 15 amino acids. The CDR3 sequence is CASSLVGQAGDGYTF. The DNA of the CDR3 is TGTGCCAGCAGCTTAGTTGGTCAGGCGGGCGATGGCTACACCTTC.

CDR3 DNA sequence: TGCAGCGTTGAAGAGGGCAGGGCAACGGTGGGGGCCGAAAAACTGTTTTTT. It specifies CSVEEGRATVGAEKLFF. This chain joins TRBV29-1 and TRBJ1-4; D perhaps matches TRBD1 (6 bases). Trimming shortened V by 0 bases and J by 8 bases, and 22 bases separated the two germline ends. Germline CDR1 is SQVTM and CDR2 is ANQGSEA. This CDR3 has 17 amino acids.

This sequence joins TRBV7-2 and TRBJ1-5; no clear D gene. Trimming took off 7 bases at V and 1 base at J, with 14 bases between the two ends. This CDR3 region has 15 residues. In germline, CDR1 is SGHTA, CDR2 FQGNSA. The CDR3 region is CASTIGGVSNQPQHF. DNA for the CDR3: TGTGCCAGCACCATAGGCGGCGTCAGCAATCAGCCCCAGCATTTT.